The subject of this entry is one T cell receptor (beta chain). Its target is unknown. The record originates from a study of cytomegalovirus exposure and HLA in healthy donors. Samples came from healthy bone marrow donors. PCR employed 60 Vbeta and 13 Jbeta primers. This table comes from immunoSEQ multiplex PCR, and its TCRdb copy is limited to in-frame clones, with some not included. This table holds 90,000 to 130,000 clones. Whole-study findings and limits: It was taken for granted in presence/absence analyses that sequencing depth across donors was roughly uniform.

V lost 1 base to trimming and J lost 6 bases, with 9 bases between them. There are 14 residues in the CDR3. CDR1 and CDR2 (germline): LNHNV, YYDKDF (reference sequence). The sequenced material came from PBMCs. This sequence originates from a man aged 25-45 years in good health and CMV-seronegative. The gene calls are TRBV15 and TRBJ2-2; no definite D call. CDR3 nucleotide sequence: TGTGCCACCAGCAGAGTCGAGTTGGCCGGGGAGCTGTTTTTT. Protein: CATSRVELAGELFF.